Below, one T cell receptor beta chain is given with its context. The antigen is undetermined. The data were taken from a study of T cells in Graves' hyperthyroidism and ophthalmopathy. The wider study: Blood was drawn when the patient was first diagnosed and still untreated.

Graves' hyperthyroidism showing no ophthalmopathy progression within 18 months was considered stable. PBMCs were sourced from less than 12 ml fresh peripheral blood. TCR beta CDR3 regions were amplified from RNA transcripts. Carried out on the TCR CDR3, a first-round RT-PCR used the HTBI primer set. From the multiplex PCR reads, TCRdb called clonotypes with MiXCR, one entry per CDR3 protein. The sample consists of around 720,000 distinct CDR3 sequences, about a third of them appearing once. Study-wide results and caveats: Blood also carried most thyroid clonotypes expanded above 0.001.

This TCR was sampled from a woman aged 40 to 50 with Graves' hyperthyroidism. Input material: blood.

CDR3 DNA: TGTGCCAGCACCGGGGCGTTCTATAATTCACCCCTCCACTTT. Its protein product is CASTGAFYNSPLHF. The chain links TRBV27 to TRBJ1-6; tentative D call: TRBD1 (5 bases). The CDR3 extends over 14 amino acids. The ends were cut back, 7 bases at V and 3 bases at J, with 10 bases in the middle. The germline V gene has CDR1 MNHEY and CDR2 SMNVEV (reference sequence).